This T cell receptor beta chain was captured by sequencing in a study of identifying expanded T cells in peripheral blood. General study points: Technical replicates showed roughly 1.2 changed clones; about 2 weeks 15 to 20; four weeks 19.

Using immunoSEQ multiplex PCR, the repertoire was profiled, and TCRdb retains in-frame clones only, with some absent. Of about 100,000 clones in the sample, 87% were seen once. J gave up 8 bases and V 6 bases, and 2 bases lay outside the gene matches. CDR3 length: 12 amino acids. Germline lookup yields CDR1 LNHDA and CDR2 SQIVND (reference sequence). Comment on this clone: Its antigen is unidentified.

The chain carries TRBV19 and TRBJ1-5; TRBD1 agrees at 9 bases. Sequencing input: blood. This TCR derives from a person aged 18 to 75 in good health. Here the CDR3 DNA reads TGTGCCAGTAGAGACAGGGGGGAGCCCCAGCATTTT. Its protein product is CASRDRGEPQHF.